This TCR beta chain was sequenced in a study of OX40 agonist ivuxolimab in advanced cancers. On the study more broadly: Dose-escalation patients were diagnosed with hepatocellular carcinoma, melanoma, renal cell cancer or head and neck cancer. Therapy given before enrollment (anti-PD-1, anti-PD-L1 or anti-CTLA-4) was allowed, and 40% had some. Findings of the study overall: On average, CD8+ T cells showed a greater number of expanded clones than CD4+.

A note on this clone: The antigen remains undetermined.

V lost 3 bases, J lost 5 bases, and 14 bases lay in between. CDR1 and CDR2 (germline): MDHEN, SYDVKM. The CDR3 has 16 residues. Libraries were prepared by immunoSEQ multiplex PCR; TCRdb keeps only in-frame clonotypes and omits some of them. Found here are roughly 32,000 clones, about 90% of them singletons; the top ten hold under 5.5%. Collection of blood occurred at baseline, at cycle 4 day 1, and at cycle 7 day 1. The sample was CD4+ or CD8+ T cells sorted from blood, taken in a trial of the OX40 agonist ivuxolimab. The source is an adult with an advanced solid tumor such as melanoma, head and neck, liver or kidney cancer. The chain couples TRBV28 to TRBJ1-6, with D maybe TRBD1 (6 bases). The CDR3 loop is CASSFLGGLDNSPLHF. Here the CDR3 DNA reads TGTGCCAGCAGTTTCTTAGGGGGTCTGGATAATTCACCCCTCCACTTT. The full variable domain, in which reference TRBV28 and TRBJ1-6 provide the parts outside the CDR3, is DVKVTQSSRYLVKRTGEKVFLECVQDMDHENMFWYRQDPGLGLRLIYFSYDVKMKEKGDIPEGYSVSREKKERFSLILESASTNQTSMYLCASSFLGGLDNSPLHFGNGTRLTVT.